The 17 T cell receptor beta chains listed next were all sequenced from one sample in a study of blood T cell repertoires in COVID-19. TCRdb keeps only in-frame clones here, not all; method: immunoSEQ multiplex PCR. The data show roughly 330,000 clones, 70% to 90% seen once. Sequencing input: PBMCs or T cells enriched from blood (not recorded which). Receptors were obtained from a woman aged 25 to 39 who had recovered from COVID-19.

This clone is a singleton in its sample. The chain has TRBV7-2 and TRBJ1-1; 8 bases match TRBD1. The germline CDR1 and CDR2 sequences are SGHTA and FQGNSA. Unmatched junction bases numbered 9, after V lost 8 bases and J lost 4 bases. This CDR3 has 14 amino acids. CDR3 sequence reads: CASGRQGIITEAFF. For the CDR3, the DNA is TGTGCCAGCGGTAGACAGGGGATAATCACTGAAGCTTTCTTT.

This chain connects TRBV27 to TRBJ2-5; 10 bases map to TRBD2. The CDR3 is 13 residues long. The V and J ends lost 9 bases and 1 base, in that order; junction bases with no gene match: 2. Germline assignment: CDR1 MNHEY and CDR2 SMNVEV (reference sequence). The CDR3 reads CASQRGGQETQYF. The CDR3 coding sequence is TGTGCCAGTCAGCGGGGGGGCCAAGAGACCCAGTACTTC.

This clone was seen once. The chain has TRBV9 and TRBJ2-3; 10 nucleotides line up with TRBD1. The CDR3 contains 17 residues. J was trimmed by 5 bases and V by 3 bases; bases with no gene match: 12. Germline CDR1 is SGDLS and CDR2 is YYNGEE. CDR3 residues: CASSATGTGARGDTQYF. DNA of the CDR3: TGTGCCAGCAGCGCGACCGGGACAGGGGCCCGCGGAGATACGCAGTATTTT.

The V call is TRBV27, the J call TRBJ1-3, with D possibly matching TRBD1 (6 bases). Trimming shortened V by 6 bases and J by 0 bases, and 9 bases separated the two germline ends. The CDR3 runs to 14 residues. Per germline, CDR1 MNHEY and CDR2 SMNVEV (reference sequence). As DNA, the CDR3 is TGTGCCAGCAGGGCACAGGGCTCTGGAAACACCATATATTTT. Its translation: CASRAQGSGNTIYF.

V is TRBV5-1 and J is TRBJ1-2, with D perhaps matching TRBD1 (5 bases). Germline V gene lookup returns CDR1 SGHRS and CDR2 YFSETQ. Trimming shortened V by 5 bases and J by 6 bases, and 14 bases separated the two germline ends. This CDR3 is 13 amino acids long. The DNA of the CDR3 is TGCGCCAGCAGAGGTGGAGGGGAAGATGGCTACACCTTC. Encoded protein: CASRGGGEDGYTF.

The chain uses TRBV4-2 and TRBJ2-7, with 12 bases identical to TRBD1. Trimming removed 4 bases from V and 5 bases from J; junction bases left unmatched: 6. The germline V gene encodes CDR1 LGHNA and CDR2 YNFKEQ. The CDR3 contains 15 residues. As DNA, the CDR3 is TGTGCCAGCAGCCTCGTAGGGACAGGGGGCCACGAGCAGTACTTC. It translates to CASSLVGTGGHEQYF.

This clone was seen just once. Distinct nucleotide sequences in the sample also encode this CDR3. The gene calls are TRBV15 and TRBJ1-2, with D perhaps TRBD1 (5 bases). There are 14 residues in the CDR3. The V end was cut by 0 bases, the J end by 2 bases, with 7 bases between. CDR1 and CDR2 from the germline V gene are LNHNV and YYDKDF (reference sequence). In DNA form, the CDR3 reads TGTGCCACCAGCAGAGATAGGGGAAACTATGGCTACACCTTC. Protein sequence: CATSRDRGNYGYTF.

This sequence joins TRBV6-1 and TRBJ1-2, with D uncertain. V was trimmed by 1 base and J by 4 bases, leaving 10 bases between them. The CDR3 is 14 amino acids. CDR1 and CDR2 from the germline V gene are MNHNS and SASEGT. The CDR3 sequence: CASSEEGRLYGYTF. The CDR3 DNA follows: TGTGCCAGCAGTGAAGAAGGGAGACTCTATGGCTACACCTTC.

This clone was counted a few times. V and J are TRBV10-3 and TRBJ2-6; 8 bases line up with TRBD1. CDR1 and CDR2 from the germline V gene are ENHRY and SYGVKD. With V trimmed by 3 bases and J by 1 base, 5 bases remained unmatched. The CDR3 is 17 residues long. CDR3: CAISDPRQGSGANVLTF. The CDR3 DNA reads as TGTGCCATCAGTGACCCCCGACAGGGGTCTGGGGCCAACGTCCTGACTTTC.

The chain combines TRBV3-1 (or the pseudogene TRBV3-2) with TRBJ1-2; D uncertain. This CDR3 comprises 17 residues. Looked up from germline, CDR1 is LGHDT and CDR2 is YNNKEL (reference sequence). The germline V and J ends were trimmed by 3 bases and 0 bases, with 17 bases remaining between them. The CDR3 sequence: CASSQLPGGNSNYGYTF. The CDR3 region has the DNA TGTGCCAGCAGCCAGCTCCCCGGAGGGAATTCTAACTATGGCTACACCTTC.

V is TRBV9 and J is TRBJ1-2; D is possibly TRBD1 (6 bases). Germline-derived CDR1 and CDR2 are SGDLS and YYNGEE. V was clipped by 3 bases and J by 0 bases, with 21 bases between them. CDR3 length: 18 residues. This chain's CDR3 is CASSAATEDSQTNYGYTF. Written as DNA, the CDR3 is TGTGCCAGCAGCGCAGCCACCGAGGACAGCCAGACTAACTATGGCTACACCTTC.

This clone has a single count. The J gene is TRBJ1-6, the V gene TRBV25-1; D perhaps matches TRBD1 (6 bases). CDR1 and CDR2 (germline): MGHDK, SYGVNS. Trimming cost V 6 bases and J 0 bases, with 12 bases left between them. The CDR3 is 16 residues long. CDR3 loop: CASRGTSSSYNSPLHF. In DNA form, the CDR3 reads TGTGCCAGCAGGGGGACATCGTCCTCCTATAATTCACCCCTCCACTTT. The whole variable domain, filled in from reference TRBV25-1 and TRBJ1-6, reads EADIYQTPRYLVIGTGKKITLECSQTMGHDKMYWYQQDPGMELHLIHYSYGVNSTEKGDLSSESTVSRIRTEHFPLTLESARPSHTSQYLCASRGTSSSYNSPLHFGNGTRLTVT.

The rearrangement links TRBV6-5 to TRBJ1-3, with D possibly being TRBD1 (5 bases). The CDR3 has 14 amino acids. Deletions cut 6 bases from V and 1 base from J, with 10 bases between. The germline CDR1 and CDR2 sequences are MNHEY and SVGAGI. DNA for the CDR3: TGTGCCAGCAGGATCTCAGGGTCTGGAAACACCATATATTTT. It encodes CASRISGSGNTIYF.

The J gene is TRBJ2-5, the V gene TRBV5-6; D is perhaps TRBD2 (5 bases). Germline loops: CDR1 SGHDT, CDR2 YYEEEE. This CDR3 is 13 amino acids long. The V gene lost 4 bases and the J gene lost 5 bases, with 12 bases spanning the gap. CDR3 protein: CASSPRPGETQYF. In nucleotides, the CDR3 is TGTGCCAGCAGCCCACGCCCGGGGGAGACCCAGTACTTC.

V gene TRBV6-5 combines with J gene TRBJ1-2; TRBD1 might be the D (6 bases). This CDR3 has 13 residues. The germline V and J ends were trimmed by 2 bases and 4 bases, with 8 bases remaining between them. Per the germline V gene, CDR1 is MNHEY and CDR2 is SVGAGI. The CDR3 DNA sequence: TGTGCCAGCAGTTACGACAGGTTCTATGGCTACACCTTC. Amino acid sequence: CASSYDRFYGYTF.

In nucleotides, the CDR3 is TGCGCCAGCAGACAGGGGACAGGGGGCAATGAGCAGTTCTTC. This encodes CASRQGTGGNEQFF. The chain has TRBV5-1 and TRBJ2-1; 11 bases map to TRBD1. Germline assignment: CDR1 SGHRS and CDR2 YFSETQ. V lost 5 bases, J lost 6 bases, and 4 bases stayed unmatched. This CDR3 spans 14 amino acids. Complete variable domain (other parts from reference TRBV5-1 and TRBJ2-1): KAGVTQTPRYLIKTRGQQVTLSCSPISGHRSVSWYQQTPGQGLQFLFEYFSETQRNKGNFPGRFSGRQFSNSRSEMNVSTLELGDSALYLCASRQGTGGNEQFFGPGTRLTVL.

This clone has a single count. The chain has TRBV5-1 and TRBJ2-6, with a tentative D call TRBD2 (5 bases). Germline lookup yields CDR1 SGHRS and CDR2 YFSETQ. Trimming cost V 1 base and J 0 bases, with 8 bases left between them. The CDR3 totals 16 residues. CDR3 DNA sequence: TGCGCCAGCAGCTTGTGGGGAGACTCTGGGGCCAACGTCCTGACTTTC. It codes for CASSLWGDSGANVLTF.